A selection of T cell receptor beta chains follows, all from one sample in a study of beta chain features in type 1 diabetes. Here immunoSEQ multiplex PCR was the method, and the copy in TCRdb shows in-frame clones only, minus some. This table holds about 250,000 clones, about 14% found once. Sequencing was carried out using naive CD4+ T cells from blood. These receptor sequences come from a woman between 40 and 50 years old in good health. Both conserved end residues are part of each CDR3. D genes are given only for firm matches. Only some rows state a clone size, as once, few, many or a class for expanded clones.

>TRBJ1-1|few|TRBV23-1|TRBD1
TGCGCCAGCAGGTTACCAGGGGGCGCATCGAACACTGAAGCTTTCTTT
CASRLPGGASNTEAFF
>TRBJ2-3|.|TRBV15|TRBD2
TGTGCCACCAGCAGAGAGGCTAGCGGGGGCTTCACAGATACGCAGTATTTT
CATSREASGGFTDTQYF
>TRBJ2-5|once|TRBV2|.
TGTGCCAGCAGTGAAAATGCCCTTAGCCAAGAGACCCAGTACTTC
CASSENALSQETQYF
>TRBJ2-7|.|TRBV7-9|.
TGTGCCAGCAGCTTAGACAGGAGCTACGAGCAGTACTTC
CASSLDRSYEQYF
>TRBJ2-5|few|TRBV7-2|TRBD2
TGTGCCAGCAGCTTAGCTAGCGGGGGAGGGGCGGAGACCCAGTACTTC
CASSLASGGGAETQYF
>TRBJ2-7|.|TRBV5-1|TRBD2
TGCGCCAGCAGCACGGGACTAGCGGGGGGGCCGTCCTCCTACGAGCAGTACTTC
CASSTGLAGGPSSYEQYF
>TRBJ2-3|.|TRBV6-5|TRBD1
TGTGCCAGCAGCTCAAGGGGGCTGCCAGATACGCAGTATTTT
CASSSRGLPDTQYF
>TRBJ2-1|.|TRBV5-1|.
TGCGCCAGCAGCAACAGCCAAAGCTCCTACAATGAGCAGTTCTTC
CASSNSQSSYNEQFF
>TRBJ2-1|few|TRBV2|.
TGTGCCAGCAGTGAAGCGCTCGGTGAGCAGTTCTTC
CASSEALGEQFF
>TRBJ1-5|.|TRBV5-8|TRBD1
TGTGCCAGCAGTCCCGGAGGGGGCCATCAGCCCCAGCATTTT
CASSPGGGHQPQHF
>TRBJ1-3|.|TRBV5-6|.
TGTGCCAGCAGTTCTGATAGCTCTGGAAACACCATATATTTT
CASSSDSSGNTIYF
>TRBJ2-7|.|TRBV7-2|.
TGTGCCAGCAGCTTAGCGTCAGGGGGGCGCGAGCAGTACTTC
CASSLASGGREQYF
>TRBJ1-1|few|TRBV11-2|.
TGTGCCAGCAGCTTATTAGGGGCGCGGGGGAACACTGAAGCTTTCTTT
CASSLLGARGNTEAFF
>TRBJ1-2|.|TRBV4-2|.
TGTGCCAGCAGCCCCCTTGGAGACGGGAAGGGCTACACCTTC
CASSPLGDGKGYTF
>TRBJ2-3|.|TRBV11-2|TRBD2
TGTGCCAGCAGCTTACGAGTGGCTAGCGGGGGGCCAGATACGCAGTATTTT
CASSLRVASGGPDTQYF
>TRBJ2-1|.|TRBV5-1|.
TGCGCCAGCAGTATGGTTCGGGGGAGCTCCTACAATGAGCAGTTCTTC
CASSMVRGSSYNEQFF
>TRBJ1-2|few|TRBV4-2|.
TGTGCCAGCAGCCAAGCCCCCCCCGGCTATGGCTACACCTTC
CASSQAPPGYGYTF
>TRBJ2-3|.|TRBV4-3|TRBD2
TGCGCCAGCAGCCACGGGTTGGGGCGGGAGACAGATACGCAGTATTTT
CASSHGLGRETDTQYF
>TRBJ2-7|few|TRBV19|TRBD1
TGTGCCAGTAGTTCACCGGGACAGTCCTACGAGCAGTACTTC
CASSSPGQSYEQYF